The 13 T cell receptor beta chains below were found in one sample sequenced in a study of breast tumors, draining lymph nodes, adjacent tissues. MiXCR, run by TCRdb on the multiplex PCR reads, gives a single entry per CDR3 protein. The sample lists some 130,000 distinct CDR3 sequences; just under 20% were seen once. Samples came from axillary lymph nodes draining the breast cancer. The sequenced material came from axillary lymph node tissue. The receptors derive from a female donor with breast cancer. Some clones in this sample may be carry-over from other donors' samples.

In its sample, this clonotype is medium-sized. The rearrangement joins TRBV20-1 to TRBJ1-6; the D gene is possibly TRBD1 (6 bases). V was shortened by 5 bases and J by 5 bases, with 13 bases between the two germline ends. Germline V gene lookup returns CDR1 DFQATT and CDR2 SNEGSKA (reference sequence). This CDR3 is built from 14 residues. The CDR3 protein is CSAEQGGNNSPLHF. CDR3 DNA: TGCAGTGCTGAACAGGGAGGAAATAATTCACCCCTCCACTTT.

This clonotype was counted many times. CDR3 residues: CAWTSGVNYGYTF. The CDR3 nucleotides are TGTGCCTGGACTTCAGGGGTGAACTATGGCTACACCTTC. The rearrangement joins TRBV30 to TRBJ1-2; TRBD1 might be the D (6 bases). Germline loops: CDR1 GTSNPN, CDR2 SVGIG (reference sequence). V lost 4 bases and J 2 bases, leaving 11 bases between the germline ends. CDR3 length: 13 amino acids.

Turning to this clonotype: This may be a read error, as it is one base from a much larger clone. This is likely a read error, given that the CDR3 carries no conserved phenylalanine or tryptophan at its end. The chain carries TRBV6-1 and TRBJ2-5; 9 bases line up with TRBD1. The CDR3 extends over 15 amino acids. The ends lost 5 bases at V and 5 bases at J; junction bases unmatched: 9. Per germline, CDR1 MNHNS and CDR2 SASEGT. In DNA form, the CDR3 reads TGTGCCAGCAGTCCAGACAGGGGGATTGGGGAGACCCAGTACCTC. Translation gives CASSPDRGIGETQYL.

This clonotype was observed a single time. Since a much larger clone is just one base distant, this may be a read error. CDR3: CASSIVGQGRNEQFF. For the CDR3, the DNA is TGTGCCAGCAGCATAGTGGGACAGGGTAGGAATGAGCAGTTCTTC. This chain connects TRBV11-2 to TRBJ2-1, with 9 bases lining up with TRBD1. This CDR3 contains 15 residues. The germline V gene encodes CDR1 SGHAT and CDR2 FQNNGV. Trimming cost V 5 bases and J 7 bases; bases outside gene matches: 9.

This clonotype appeared once. V and J are TRBV7-8 and TRBJ1-6, with TRBD1 matching over 8 bases. The germline gives CDR1 SGHVS, CDR2 FQNEAQ. The length of the CDR3 is 14 residues. Trimming removed 2 bases from V and 16 bases from J; junction bases left unmatched: 10. The CDR3 coding sequence is TGTGCCAGCAGCTTAACAGGGGGAGACTCAGCTCTCCACTTT. Protein product: CASSLTGGDSALHF.

In its sample, this clonotype was seen a few times. The J gene is TRBJ2-2, the V gene TRBV7-9, with D possibly matching TRBD2 (6 bases). The CDR3 is 14 amino acids. V was clipped by 6 bases and J by 5 bases, with 13 bases between them. CDR1 and CDR2 from the germline V gene are SEHNR and FQNEAQ (reference sequence). The CDR3 region has the DNA TGTGCCAGCAGTCGGGACTCTGGAACCGGGGAGCTGTTTTTT. Protein product: CASSRDSGTGELFF.

On this clonotype itself: This clone may be a read error of a much larger clone one base away. V and J are TRBV9 and TRBJ2-2; 10 bases are shared with TRBD2. Trimming cost V 3 bases and J 9 bases; bases outside gene matches: 8. Germline V lookup: CDR1 SGDLS, CDR2 YYNGEE. The CDR3 consists of 15 residues. CDR3 protein: CASSALLAGVRELFF. The CDR3 DNA reads as TGTGCCAGCAGCGCGCTGCTAGCGGGAGTTAGGGAGCTGTTTTTT.

This clonotype was observed at least ten times. This chain uses TRBV24-1 with TRBJ2-1; 12 bases line up with TRBD2. Germline loops: CDR1 KGHDR, CDR2 SFDVKD. The junction had 8 bases not matched to a gene; V was cut back by 8 bases and J by 10 bases. This CDR3 spans 14 amino acids. CDR3 DNA: TGTGCCACCAACCTAGCGGGAGGGACGGGGGAGCAGTTCTTC. Protein sequence: CATNLAGGTGEQFF.

Written as DNA, the CDR3 is TGTGCCAGCAGTTTTAGCGGGGGTTCCCACCGAAAGGGTGAGCAGTTCTTC. It encodes CASSFSGGSHRKGEQFF. The chain has TRBV5-8 and TRBJ2-1; 9 nucleotides agree with TRBD2. V lost 5 bases and J lost 9; bases outside the gene matches: 18. This CDR3 region has 17 residues. Per the germline V gene, CDR1 is SGHTS and CDR2 is YDEGEE.

This clonotype was seen repeatedly, ten times or more. The J gene is TRBJ2-5, the V gene TRBV6-5, with D possibly TRBD1 on 6 matching bases. Germline CDR1 and CDR2: MNHEY and SVGAGI. This CDR3 is built from 14 residues. V lost 4 bases to trimming and J lost 5 bases, with 14 bases between them. CDR3 coding DNA: TGTGCCAGCAGTTCGACAGGCACCCAGGAGACCCAGTACTTC. Amino acid sequence: CASSSTGTQETQYF.

The rearrangement uses TRBV12-3 or TRBV12-4 and TRBJ1-2; D may be TRBD1 (5 bases). CDR3 length: 14 residues. The V and J ends lost 7 bases and 4 bases respectively, with 16 bases between them. The CDR3, as DNA: TGTGCCAGCACTTCGGGACTAGGGGTCTATGGCTACACCTTC. Protein: CASTSGLGVYGYTF.

This clonotype has a count of ten or more. The V and J genes are TRBV10-3 and TRBJ2-5; 12 bases match TRBD2. CDR1 and CDR2 from the germline V gene are ENHRY and SYGVKD. V shed 3 bases and J 4 bases; nucleotides not matched to a gene: 12. The CDR3 is 18 amino acids. CDR3 bases: TGTGCCATCAGTGATCGACTAGCGGGGGCGACCAACCGAGAGACCCAGTACTTC. Its protein is CAISDRLAGATNRETQYF.

The CDR3 region is CATNGNEQFF. The CDR3 bases are TGTGCCACCAATGGCAATGAGCAGTTCTTC. The rearrangement links TRBV24-1 to TRBJ2-1; no clear D gene. CDR1 and CDR2 from the germline V gene are KGHDR and SFDVKD. Trimming left V 8 bases short and J 6 bases short, with 4 bases between. The CDR3 extends over 10 amino acids.